The sequence of this T cell receptor beta chain was determined in a study of T cell changes during pregnancy in multiple sclerosis. This clone has only one observation. V trimming: 8 bases; J trimming: 2 bases; junction bases outside the gene matches: 1. The CDR3 totals 13 residues. Germline-derived CDR1 and CDR2 are MNHNS and SASEGT. Repertoires were generated with immunoSEQ multiplex PCR, while TCRdb's copy carries only in-frame clones and drops some. The repertoire holds tens of thousands of clones, with 91% as singletons. This chain joins TRBV6-1 and TRBJ2-7, with 12 bases aligning to TRBD2. This TCR was sampled from a female donor in good health, enrolled as a control in a pregnancy study. The sample here was peripheral blood, taken in the third trimester of pregnancy. CDR3 sequence reads: CASRLAGAYEQYF. The CDR3 DNA reads TGTGCCAGCCGACTAGCGGGAGCCTACGAGCAGTACTTC.